The 29 T cell receptor beta chains presented below share a single source sample, sequenced in a study of blood T cell repertoires in COVID-19. Sequenced by immunoSEQ multiplex PCR; TCRdb stores in-frame clones only, minus some. The sample lists 250,000 or so clones, around nine tenths seen once, with about 5.2% in the top ten. Material for sequencing was peripheral blood. Source of these receptors: a woman between 55 and 75 years old with COVID-19, enrolled during active disease.

This CDR3 is CASSQARGYNSPLHF. CDR3 DNA: TGTGCCAGCAGCCAAGCCAGGGGGTATAATTCACCCCTCCACTTT. The rearrangement links TRBV3-1 (or the pseudogene TRBV3-2) to TRBJ1-6, with 7 bases fitting TRBD1. The ends lost 1 base at V and 4 bases at J; junction bases unmatched: 1. The CDR3 has 15 residues. Germline V lookup: CDR1 LGHDT, CDR2 YNNKEL (reference sequence).

Concerning this clone: The junction differs from germline at one of its ends, possibly a read error. The chain has TRBV10-3 and TRBJ2-3, with TRBD2 identical over 13 bases. The CDR3 has 15 residues. The germline CDR1 and CDR2 sequences are ENHRY and SYGVKD. CDR3 region: CAISGGRTSGRTGDF. The DNA for the CDR3 is TGTGCCATCAGTGGGGGCCGGACTAGCGGGAGAACGGGGGATTTT.

The V call is TRBV6-4, the J call TRBJ1-4; possibly TRBD1 for D (6 bases). V was shortened by 6 bases and J by 8 bases, with 13 bases between the two germline ends. This CDR3 region has 13 residues. Germline values: CDR1 MRHNA, CDR2 SNTAGT. The CDR3 sequence: CASSLGAGEKLFF. As DNA, the CDR3 is TGTGCCAGCAGCTTGGGGGCAGGGGAAAAACTGTTTTTT.

A word on this clone: Here the CDR3 omits its conserved ending phenylalanine or tryptophan, so a read error is the likely source. The DNA is left out, because the CDR3 cannot be placed on it with certainty; the CDR3 is given as TCRdb lists it. The chain carries TRBV21-1 and TRBJ1-4; no DNA check was done on the table's D call, TRBD1. TRBV21-1 is an annotated pseudogene. The CDR3 has 10 amino acids, counting both end residues. CDR3 sequence reads: CASIKGHPIS.

The chain has TRBV6-5 and TRBJ2-7; D perhaps matches TRBD2 (5 bases). V was shortened by 6 bases and J by 0 bases, with 6 bases between the two germline ends. Germline V gene lookup returns CDR1 MNHEY and CDR2 SVGAGI. This CDR3 contains 12 residues. The CDR3 region has the DNA TGTGCCAGCAGACGGGGCTCCTACGAGCAGTACTTC. It specifies CASRRGSYEQYF.

The rearrangement uses TRBV3-1 (or the pseudogene TRBV3-2) and TRBJ1-5, with TRBD1 matching 11 bases. Germline-derived CDR1 and CDR2 are LGHDT and YNNKEL (reference sequence). This CDR3 has 15 amino acids. V was clipped by 4 bases and J by 5 bases; unmatched bases: 4. Here the CDR3 reads CASSPGGQGDQPQHF. The DNA of the CDR3 is TGTGCCAGCAGCCCGGGGGGACAGGGGGATCAGCCCCAGCATTTT.

V is TRBV4-1 and J is TRBJ2-7; possible D gene TRBD2, 7 bases. The length of the CDR3 is 15 residues. CDR1 MGHRA and CDR2 YSYEKL come from the germline V gene. Trimming removed 0 bases at V and 4 bases at J, with 13 bases between. CDR3 in amino acids: CASSQEGGGSYEQYF. The CDR3 bases are TGCGCCAGCAGCCAAGAAGGGGGAGGGAGTTACGAGCAGTACTTC.

This clone was seen only once. The chain couples TRBV7-2 to TRBJ1-6; D is unclear. Trimming cost V 0 bases and J 0 bases, with 6 bases left between them. The CDR3 loop spans 16 amino acids. Germline CDR1 reads SGHTA; CDR2 reads FQGNSA. This CDR3 is CASSLAASSYNSPLHF. The CDR3 DNA reads TGTGCCAGCAGCTTAGCGGCCAGCTCCTATAATTCACCCCTCCACTTT.

The chain uses TRBV7-8 and TRBJ1-6, with 7 bases matching TRBD1. CDR3 length: 18 residues. Trimming at V came to 1 base and at J to 5 bases, leaving 11 bases not matched to a gene. Germline CDR1 is SGHVS and CDR2 is FQNEAQ. The CDR3 here is CASSLDGRQGSDNSPLHF. For the CDR3, the DNA is TGTGCCAGCAGCTTAGATGGTAGACAGGGTAGTGATAATTCACCCCTCCACTTT.

This rearrangement joins TRBV4-2 to TRBJ2-2; 8 bases are shared with TRBD2. This CDR3 is 17 amino acids long. V shed 0 bases, J shed 3 bases, and the junction held 6 bases outside the gene matches. Germline values: CDR1 LGHNA, CDR2 YNFKEQ. This chain's CDR3 is CASSQDVRREDTGELFF. DNA of the CDR3: TGTGCCAGCAGCCAAGATGTCAGGCGGGAGGACACCGGGGAGCTGTTTTTT.

The chain employs TRBV4-1 and TRBJ2-7, with D possibly matching TRBD2 (5 bases). The CDR3 is 15 residues long. V dropped 0 bases and J dropped 0 bases, with 9 bases sitting between them. Germline V lookup: CDR1 MGHRA, CDR2 YSYEKL. The DNA for the CDR3 is TGCGCCAGCAGCCAAGATCGGGATCCCTCCTACGAGCAGTACTTC. Its translation: CASSQDRDPSYEQYF.

The genes are TRBV19 and TRBJ1-2; D unclear. The CDR3 is 14 amino acids. The germline gives CDR1 LNHDA, CDR2 SQIVND (reference sequence). V dropped 1 base and J dropped 5 bases, with 11 bases sitting between them. CDR3 sequence reads: CASSIARLRYGYTF. CDR3 DNA: TGTGCCAGTAGTATAGCCAGGCTTCGGTATGGCTACACCTTC.

J is TRBJ2-1 and V is TRBV11-2, with a possible D match to TRBD2 (5 bases). The CDR3 length is 17 residues. Germline CDR1 reads SGHAT; CDR2 reads FQNNGV. Trimming took off 1 base at V and 4 bases at J, with 17 bases between the two ends. Here the CDR3 DNA reads TGTGCCAGCAGCTTAGTGGTTACCAGCGGCTTATACAATGAGCAGTTCTTC. Protein sequence: CASSLVVTSGLYNEQFF.

This rearrangement joins TRBV7-6 to TRBJ2-1; 10 bases agree with TRBD2. Germline V gene lookup returns CDR1 SGHVS and CDR2 FNYEAQ. The CDR3 runs to 17 residues. The V gene end was trimmed by 1 base and the J gene end by 8 bases; junction bases not matched to a gene: 11. CDR3 nucleotides: TGTGCCAGCAGCTTAGGAGCGCTAGCGGGAGTTCCCGATGAGCAGTTCTTC. Its protein is CASSLGALAGVPDEQFF.

The chain uses TRBV3-1 (or the pseudogene TRBV3-2) and TRBJ1-4; a possible D gene is TRBD1 (5 bases). The germline V and J ends were trimmed by 0 bases and 10 bases, with 9 bases remaining between them. The germline gives CDR1 LGHDT, CDR2 YNNKEL (reference sequence). The CDR3 loop spans 13 amino acids. CDR3 bases: TGTGCCAGCAGCCAAGAGAGAAGGGGAAAACTGTTTTTT. The encoded protein is CASSQERRGKLFF.

V usage is TRBV15 and J usage is TRBJ1-5; a possible D gene is TRBD1 (5 bases). V was pared by 0 bases and J by 6 bases, with 9 bases between. Germline loops: CDR1 LNHNV, CDR2 YYDKDF (reference sequence). CDR3 length: 14 residues. The CDR3 loop reads CATSRDQGSQPQHF. In DNA form, the CDR3 reads TGTGCCACCAGCAGAGACCAGGGAAGTCAGCCCCAGCATTTT.

The rearrangement joins TRBV15 to TRBJ1-5; 8 bases fit TRBD1. This CDR3 contains 15 residues. The junction had 4 bases not matched to a gene; V was cut back by 6 bases and J by 0 bases. The germline V gene has CDR1 LNHNV and CDR2 YYDKDF (reference sequence). CDR3 protein: CATRGTGDSNQPQHF. The CDR3, as DNA: TGTGCCACCAGGGGGACAGGCGATAGCAATCAGCCCCAGCATTTT.

V is TRBV6-2 or TRBV6-3 and J is TRBJ1-2, with TRBD1 identical over 8 bases. With 2 bases clipped from V and 6 bases from J, the junction kept 5 bases outside the gene matches. Per germline, CDR1 MNHEY and CDR2 SVGEGT. The CDR3 is 14 residues long. CDR3 sequence (DNA): TGTGCCAGCAGTTACGTGGGACAGGTTGATGGCTACACCTTC. Amino acid sequence: CASSYVGQVDGYTF.

The V gene is TRBV4-1, the J gene TRBJ1-1; D ambiguous. Deletions cut 2 bases from V and 1 base from J, with 14 bases between. CDR1 is MGHRA, CDR2 YSYEKL, per germline. CDR3 size: 16 residues. The CDR3 bases are TGCGCCAGCAGCCAAACCTGGGCCGCCCAGAACACTGAAGCTTTCTTT. As protein: CASSQTWAAQNTEAFF.

The chain recombines TRBV27 with TRBJ1-2; TRBD1 matches 7 bases. V trimming: 0 bases; J trimming: 4 bases; junction bases outside the gene matches: 5. Per germline, CDR1 MNHEY and CDR2 SMNVEV (reference sequence). CDR3 length: 15 amino acids. The CDR3 protein is CASSLSGQSIYGYTF. The DNA for the CDR3 is TGTGCCAGCAGTTTATCGGGACAGTCGATCTATGGCTACACCTTC.

The V call is TRBV28, the J call TRBJ1-6; a weak D match, TRBD1 (6 bases). Trimming removed 5 bases from V and 10 bases from J, with 15 bases in between. The CDR3 loop spans 14 amino acids. CDR1 is MDHEN, CDR2 SYDVKM, per germline. CDR3 DNA sequence: TGTGCCAGCAGTCAACGACAGGATTCGTCACCCCTCCACTTT. Translation gives CASSQRQDSSPLHF.

This chain links TRBV24-1 with TRBJ2-2, with TRBD2 identical over 7 bases. V gave up 9 bases and J gave up 3 bases; unmatched junction bases: 0. The CDR3 sequence is 12 residues long. CDR1 is KGHDR and CDR2 is SFDVKD in the germline V gene. The CDR3 reads CATGGDTGELFF. CDR3 nucleotide sequence: TGTGCCACCGGGGGGGACACCGGGGAGCTGTTTTTT.

This chain uses TRBV28 with TRBJ2-7, with a weak D call TRBD1 (5 bases). Trimming pared 2 bases from V and 3 bases from J, leaving 11 bases between. The CDR3 is made up of 14 amino acids. Germline V gene sequence: CDR1 MDHEN, CDR2 SYDVKM. The CDR3 nucleotides are TGTGCCAGCAGTTTAAGGCTAGGGGTCTACGAGCAGTACTTC. This encodes CASSLRLGVYEQYF. The full variable domain, in which reference TRBV28 and TRBJ2-7 provide the parts outside the CDR3, is DVKVTQSSRYLVKRTGEKVFLECVQDMDHENMFWYRQDPGLGLRLIYFSYDVKMKEKGDIPEGYSVSREKKERFSLILESASTNQTSMYLCASSLRLGVYEQYFGPGTRLTVT.

This clone was observed once. The chain has TRBV6-6 and TRBJ2-3; TRBD2 matches at 7 bases. V lost 2 bases, J lost 1 base, and 6 bases stayed unmatched. Germline loops: CDR1 MNHNY, CDR2 SVGAGI (reference sequence). The CDR3 spans 16 residues. The DNA of the CDR3 is TGTGCCAGCAGTTACACGAGGGACTATCGCACAGATACGCAGTATTTT. Its protein product is CASSYTRDYRTDTQYF.

The chain has TRBV28 and TRBJ1-2, with D possibly being TRBD1 (6 bases). Germline assignment: CDR1 MDHEN and CDR2 SYDVKM. The CDR3 has 13 residues. V lost 7 bases to trimming and J lost 7 bases, with 16 bases between them. CDR3 nucleotide sequence: TGTGCCAGCACCACGACCCGACAGGCTGGCTACACCTTC. Residues: CASTTTRQAGYTF.

The chain uses TRBV28 and TRBJ2-7; D perhaps matches TRBD1 (7 bases). Germline CDR1 reads MDHEN; CDR2 reads SYDVKM. This CDR3 region has 17 residues. Trimming stripped 5 bases from V and 0 bases from J, with 20 bases between. The CDR3 loop reads CASSRDSLGGDSYEQYF. In DNA, the CDR3 is TGTGCCAGCAGTCGGGACAGCTTAGGAGGGGACTCCTACGAGCAGTACTTC.

The CDR3 DNA is TGTGCCAGTAGTAACCCCGGGACAGGGGGTGGAGTAGAGCAGTACTTC. Amino acid sequence: CASSNPGTGGGVEQYF. This chain links TRBV19 with TRBJ2-7, with TRBD1 matching over 11 bases. The CDR3 runs to 16 residues. Germline V lookup: CDR1 LNHDA, CDR2 SQIVND (reference sequence). J lost 7 bases, V lost 4 bases, and 12 bases had no gene match.

The V and J genes are TRBV6-1 and TRBJ1-4; 9 bases are a match to TRBD1. After removal of 1 base from V and 7 bases from J, the junction contained 7 bases not matched to a gene. Germline CDR1 reads MNHNS; CDR2 reads SASEGT. This CDR3 is built from 16 residues. This CDR3 reads CASSEGSGQGSEKLFF. The CDR3 DNA sequence: TGTGCCAGCAGTGAAGGATCGGGACAGGGTAGTGAAAAACTGTTTTTT.

The rearrangement joins TRBV5-1 to TRBJ2-4, with TRBD1 as a possible D gene (6 bases). V dropped 3 bases and J dropped 0 bases, with 13 bases sitting between them. There are 16 residues in the CDR3. CDR1 is SGHRS, CDR2 YFSETQ, per germline. The CDR3 coding sequence is TGCGCCAGCAGCTCCGGGACACTCCTAGCCAAAAACATTCAGTACTTC. Translating it yields CASSSGTLLAKNIQYF.